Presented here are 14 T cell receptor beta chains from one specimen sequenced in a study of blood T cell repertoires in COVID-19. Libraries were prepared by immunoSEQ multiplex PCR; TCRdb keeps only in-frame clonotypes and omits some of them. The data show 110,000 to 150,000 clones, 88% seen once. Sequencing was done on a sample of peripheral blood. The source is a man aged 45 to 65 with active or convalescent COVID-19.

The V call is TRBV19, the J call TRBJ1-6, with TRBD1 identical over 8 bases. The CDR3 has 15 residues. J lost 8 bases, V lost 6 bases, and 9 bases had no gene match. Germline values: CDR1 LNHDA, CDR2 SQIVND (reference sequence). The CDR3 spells CASRMDRDQDSPLHF. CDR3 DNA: TGTGCCAGTAGGATGGACAGGGACCAGGATTCACCCCTCCACTTT.

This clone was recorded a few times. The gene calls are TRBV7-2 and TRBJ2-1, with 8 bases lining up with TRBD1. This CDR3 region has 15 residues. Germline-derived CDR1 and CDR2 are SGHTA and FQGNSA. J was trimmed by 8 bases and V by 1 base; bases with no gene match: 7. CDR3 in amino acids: CASSLGGQGRDEQFF. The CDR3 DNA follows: TGTGCCAGCAGCTTAGGAGGACAGGGAAGGGATGAGCAGTTCTTC.

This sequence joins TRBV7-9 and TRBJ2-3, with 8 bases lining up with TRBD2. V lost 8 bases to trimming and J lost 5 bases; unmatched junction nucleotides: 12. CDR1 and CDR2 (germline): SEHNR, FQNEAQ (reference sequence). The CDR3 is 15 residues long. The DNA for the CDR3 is TGTGCCAGCCTTGCGTCGGGGGGGGACAAAGATACGCAGTATTTT. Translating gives CASLASGGDKDTQYF.

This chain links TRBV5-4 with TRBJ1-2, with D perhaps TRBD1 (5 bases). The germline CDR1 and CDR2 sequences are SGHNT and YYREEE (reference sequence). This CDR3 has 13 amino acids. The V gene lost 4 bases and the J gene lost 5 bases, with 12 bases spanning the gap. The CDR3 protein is CASSHDRGYGYTF. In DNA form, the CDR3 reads TGTGCCAGCAGCCACGATCGGGGGTATGGCTACACCTTC.

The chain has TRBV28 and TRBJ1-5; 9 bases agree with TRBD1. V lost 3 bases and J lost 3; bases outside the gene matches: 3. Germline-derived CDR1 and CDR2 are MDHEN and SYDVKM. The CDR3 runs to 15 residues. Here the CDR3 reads CASSFTGGLNQPQHF. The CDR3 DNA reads TGTGCCAGCAGTTTCACAGGGGGCCTCAATCAGCCCCAGCATTTT. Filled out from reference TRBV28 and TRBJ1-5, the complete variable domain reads DVKVTQSSRYLVKRTGEKVFLECVQDMDHENMFWYRQDPGLGLRLIYFSYDVKMKEKGDIPEGYSVSREKKERFSLILESASTNQTSMYLCASSFTGGLNQPQHFGDGTRLSIL.

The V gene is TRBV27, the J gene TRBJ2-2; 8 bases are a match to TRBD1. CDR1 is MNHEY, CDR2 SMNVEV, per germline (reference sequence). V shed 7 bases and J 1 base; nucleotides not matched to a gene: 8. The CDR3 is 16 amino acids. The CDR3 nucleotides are TGTGCCAGCACTAGACAGGGGACCTTGAACACCGGGGAGCTGTTTTTT. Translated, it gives CASTRQGTLNTGELFF.

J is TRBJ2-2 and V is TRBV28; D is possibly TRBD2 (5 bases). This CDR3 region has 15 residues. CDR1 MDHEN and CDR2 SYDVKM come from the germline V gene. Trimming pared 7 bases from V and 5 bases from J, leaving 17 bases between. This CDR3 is CASNPLGMGTGELFF. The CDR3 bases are TGTGCCAGCAACCCTCTCGGGATGGGTACCGGGGAGCTGTTTTTT.

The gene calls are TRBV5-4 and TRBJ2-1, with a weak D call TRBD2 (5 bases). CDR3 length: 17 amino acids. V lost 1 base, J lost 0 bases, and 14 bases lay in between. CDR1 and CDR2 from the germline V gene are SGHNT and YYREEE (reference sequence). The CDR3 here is CASSLWTGVLSYNEQFF. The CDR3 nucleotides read TGTGCCAGCAGCTTGTGGACTGGAGTCCTCTCCTACAATGAGCAGTTCTTC. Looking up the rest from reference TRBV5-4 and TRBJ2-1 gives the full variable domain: ETGVTQSPTHLIKTRGQQVTLRCSSQSGHNTVSWYQQALGQGPQFIFQYYREEENGRGNFPPRFSGLQFPNYSSELNVNALELDDSALYLCASSLWTGVLSYNEQFFGPGTRLTVL.

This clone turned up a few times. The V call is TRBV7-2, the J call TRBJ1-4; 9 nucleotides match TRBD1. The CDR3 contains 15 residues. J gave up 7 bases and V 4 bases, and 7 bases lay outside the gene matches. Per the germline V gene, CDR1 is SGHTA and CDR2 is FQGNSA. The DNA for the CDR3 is TGTGCCAGCAGCTCCTCCGGGACAGGGAGTGAAAAACTGTTTTTT. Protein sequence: CASSSSGTGSEKLFF.

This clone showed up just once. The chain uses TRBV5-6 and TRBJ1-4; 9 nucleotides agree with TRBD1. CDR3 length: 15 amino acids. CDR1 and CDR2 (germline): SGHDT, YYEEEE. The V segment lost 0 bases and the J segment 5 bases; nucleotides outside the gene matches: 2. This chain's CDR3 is CASSLAGTGNEKLFF. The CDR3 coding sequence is TGTGCCAGCAGCTTGGCCGGGACAGGGAATGAAAAACTGTTTTTT.

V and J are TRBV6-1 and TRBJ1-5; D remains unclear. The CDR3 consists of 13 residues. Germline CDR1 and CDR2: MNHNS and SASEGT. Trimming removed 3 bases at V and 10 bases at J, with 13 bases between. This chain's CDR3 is CASSETTRLPQHF. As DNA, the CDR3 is TGTGCCAGCAGTGAGACCACCCGACTACCCCAGCATTTT.

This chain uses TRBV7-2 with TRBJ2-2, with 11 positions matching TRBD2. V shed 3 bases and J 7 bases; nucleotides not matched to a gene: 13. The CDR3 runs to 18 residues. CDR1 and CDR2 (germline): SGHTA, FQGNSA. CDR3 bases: TGTGCCAGCAGCTTGCTAGCGGGAGGCCCGACCGGGGGCGGGGAGCTGTTTTTT. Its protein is CASSLLAGGPTGGGELFF.

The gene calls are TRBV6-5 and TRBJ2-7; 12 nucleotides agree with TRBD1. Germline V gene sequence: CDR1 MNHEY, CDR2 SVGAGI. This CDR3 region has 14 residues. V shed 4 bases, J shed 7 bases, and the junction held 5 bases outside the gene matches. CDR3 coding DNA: TGTGCCAGCAGTTGGGACAGGGGGCAAGAAGAGCAGTACTTC. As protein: CASSWDRGQEEQYF.

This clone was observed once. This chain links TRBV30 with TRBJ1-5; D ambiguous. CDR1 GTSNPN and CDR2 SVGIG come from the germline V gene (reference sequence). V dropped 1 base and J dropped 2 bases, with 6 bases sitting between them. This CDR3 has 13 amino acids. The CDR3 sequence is CAWSDRGNQPQHF. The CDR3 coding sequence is TGTGCCTGGAGTGACCGGGGCAATCAGCCCCAGCATTTT.